Listed below are T cell receptor beta chains from one sample, sequenced in a study of CD4 T cells in relation to SARS-CoV-2 and coronaviruses. Sequencing was performed with immunoSEQ multiplex PCR; in TCRdb, only in-frame clones are kept and a portion is missing. Among around 41,000 clones, about 80% were seen once, and the ten largest hold around 1.3%. No cognate antigen is known for these TCRs. Sequenced sample: naive CD4+ T cells from PBMCs, cultured in vitro. The receptor set was obtained from an adult with COVID-19. CDR3s include the opening cysteine and the closing phenylalanine or tryptophan. D genes are given only for firm matches. A row's size may be missing; if present it is once, few, many or a size class.

TRBV6-5,TRBJ1-2,NA,NA,TGTGCCAGCAGTTATGGAGGGGGACTCCCCTACACCTTC,CASSYGGGLPYTF
TRBV30,TRBJ2-1,TRBD2,once,TGTGCCTGGAGTGCCCCTACCGGGGCGGGAGCCTACAATGAGCAGTTCTTC,CAWSAPTGAGAYNEQFF
TRBV5-4,TRBJ2-6,NA,NA,TGTGCCATAAACAGGGTAAACAGCTCTGGGGCCAACGTCCTGACTTTC,CAINRVNSSGANVLTF
TRBV7-8,TRBJ2-3,NA,NA,TGTGCCAGCAGCTTAGATGGGGGAGCAGCAGATACGCAGTATTTT,CASSLDGGAADTQYF
TRBV5-1,TRBJ1-2,TRBD1,NA,TGCGCCAGCAGCCAAGGACAGGGTGCTAACTATGGCTACACCTTC,CASSQGQGANYGYTF
TRBV27,TRBJ1-4,NA,NA,TGTGCCAGCAGTTTTAAGACAGGCCGCCGTATAACTAATGAAAAACTGTTTTTT,CASSFKTGRRITNEKLFF
TRBV30,TRBJ2-7,NA,NA,TGTGCCTGGAGTCCCGGGACGTGGGACGAGCAGTACTTC,CAWSPGTWDEQYF
TRBV3-1/TRBV3-2,TRBJ2-3,TRBD1,NA,TGTGCCAGCAGCCCAGATCGACAGGGCGGTACGCAGTATTTT,CASSPDRQGGTQYF
TRBV19,TRBJ2-2,TRBD1,NA,TGTGCCAGTGAAACAGGGGGCTACACCGGGGAGCTGTTTTTT,CASETGGYTGELFF
TRBV7-6,TRBJ2-7,NA,NA,TGTGCCAGCAGCTCGCAAAGAGCGGAGAGGGGCGAGCAGTACTTC,CASSSQRAERGEQYF
TRBV5-1,TRBJ2-7,NA,NA,TGCGCCAGCAGCTCTCCAGGGGCGGTTCGCGAGCAGTACTTC,CASSSPGAVREQYF
TRBV19,TRBJ2-5,NA,NA,TGTGCCAGTAGTATAGGGGTATCCGGGGAGACCCAGTACTTC,CASSIGVSGETQYF
TRBV7-9,TRBJ1-2,NA,once,TGTGCCAGCAGCCCCGTGCTTAACTATGGCTACACCTTC,CASSPVLNYGYTF
TRBV29-1,TRBJ2-3,TRBD2,NA,TGCAGCGTCGGGGGGGGGAGCACAGATACGCAGTATTTT,CSVGGGSTDTQYF
TRBV18,TRBJ1-4,NA,NA,TGTGCCAGCACGAGCACAGGAGAGGGAGAAAAACTGTTTTTT,CASTSTGEGEKLFF
TRBV6-5,TRBJ2-7,TRBD1,NA,TGTGCCAGCAGACGCACAGGGGAAATTCCTTACGAGCAGTACTTC,CASRRTGEIPYEQYF
TRBV29-1,TRBJ2-7,TRBD2,NA,TGCAGCGCCCGAGGGAGCGGGAGGGCCTACGAGCAGTACTTC,CSARGSGRAYEQYF
TRBV6-5,TRBJ2-7,TRBD2,NA,TGTGCCAGCAGAGGGGGACTAGCGGCGGACGAGCAGTACTTC,CASRGGLAADEQYF
TRBV4-2,TRBJ1-1,NA,NA,TGTGCCAGCAGCCAAATGTTTAGCACTGAAGCTTTCTTT,CASSQMFSTEAFF
TRBV5-1,TRBJ2-1,NA,NA,TGCGCCAGCAGCTCTGGTACTGGGACTTCCTCCTACAATGAGCAGTTCTTC,CASSSGTGTSSYNEQFF
TRBV7-9,TRBJ2-4,NA,NA,TGTGCCAGCAGCTGGACAACAAACATTCAGTACTTC,CASSWTTNIQYF
TRBV18,TRBJ2-2,NA,few,TGTGCCAGCTCAGACTTACAAGACACCGGGGAGCTGTTTTTT,CASSDLQDTGELFF
TRBV10-3,TRBJ1-1,NA,NA,TGTGCCATCAGTAACAAACAGGGGAACACTGAAGCTTTCTTT,CAISNKQGNTEAFF
TRBV3-1/TRBV3-2,TRBJ2-1,NA,NA,TGTGCCAGCAGCCAATTCAATGAGCAGTTCTTC,CASSQFNEQFF
TRBV7-3,TRBJ2-2,TRBD1,NA,TGTGCCAGCAGATCCAACCGGGACAGCCACGGGGAGCTGTTTTTT,CASRSNRDSHGELFF
TRBV5-1,TRBJ2-5,TRBD2,NA,TGCGCCAGCAGCTTCGGGTTCCTAGCGGGGGGGGGAGAGACCCAGTACTTC,CASSFGFLAGGGETQYF
TRBV6-4,TRBJ1-4,TRBD1,NA,TGTGCCAGCAGTGACGGTCAGGGGGCTAATGAAAAACTGTTTTTT,CASSDGQGANEKLFF
TRBV9,TRBJ2-3,NA,NA,TGTGCCAGCAGCTTGCGACTGGGCGCTAGCACAGATACGCAGTATTTT,CASSLRLGASTDTQYF
TRBV5-5,TRBJ2-1,NA,NA,TGTGCCAGCAGCTTGGGAGCTACGAGCTCCTACAATGAGCAGTTCTTC,CASSLGATSSYNEQFF
TRBV4-2,TRBJ2-6,NA,once,TGTGCCAGCAGCCAAGATCAGGGAACTGGGGCCAACGTCCTGACTTTC,CASSQDQGTGANVLTF
TRBV23-1,TRBJ2-3,NA,NA,TGCGCCAGCAGCTGGACAGACAGCACAGATACGCAGTATTTT,CASSWTDSTDTQYF
TRBV18,TRBJ1-1,TRBD1,NA,TGTGCCAGCTCACCAGCAGGGGGTAGGACTGAAGCTTTCTTT,CASSPAGGRTEAFF
TRBV4-2,TRBJ1-2,NA,NA,TGTGCCAGCAGCCAAGATTTAAACAACTATGGCTACACCTTC,CASSQDLNNYGYTF
TRBV2,TRBJ2-5,NA,NA,TGTGCCAGCAGAGAAGAGACCCAGTACTTC,CASREETQYF
TRBV19,TRBJ2-3,NA,NA,TGTGCCAGTAAGAACAGGGCCCCAGATACGCAGTATTTT,CASKNRAPDTQYF
TRBV7-2,TRBJ2-7,TRBD2,NA,TGTGCCAGCAGCTCTAGTAGCGGGGCTAACTACGAGCAGTACTTC,CASSSSSGANYEQYF
TRBV27,TRBJ1-2,NA,few,TGTGCCAGCAGTAACAGGCGTAGTGGCTACACCTTC,CASSNRRSGYTF
TRBV14,TRBJ2-7,NA,NA,TGTGCCAGCAGCCACGGGGACGAGCAGTACTTC,CASSHGDEQYF
TRBV6-6,TRBJ2-7,TRBD2,once,TGTGCCAGCGGCGGGAGCAGCGACGAGCAGTACTTC,CASGGSSDEQYF
TRBV7-2,TRBJ2-7,TRBD2,NA,TGTGCCAGCAGCTTCCGCGGGAGCTCCTACGAGCAGTACTTC,CASSFRGSSYEQYF
TRBV5-4,TRBJ2-5,NA,NA,TGTGCCAGCAGCTTCCACGTGGCGGGGCAAGAGACCCAGTACTTC,CASSFHVAGQETQYF
TRBV10-3,TRBJ1-2,TRBD1,once,TGTGCCATCAGTGAGGGCGACAGGGGCGGAGGCTACACCTTC,CAISEGDRGGGYTF
TRBV11-2,TRBJ2-7,NA,NA,TGTGCCAGCAGCTTAGATAGGGACGAGCAGTACTTC,CASSLDRDEQYF
TRBV5-1,TRBJ2-1,TRBD2,NA,TGCGCCAGCAGCTCCGGACTAGCCCGAATACTCAATGAGCAGTTCTTC,CASSSGLARILNEQFF
TRBV4-1,TRBJ1-3,NA,NA,TGCGCCAGCAGCCTCTTGGGGGGAGTCCATAACACCATATATTTT,CASSLLGGVHNTIYF
TRBV18,TRBJ2-7,NA,NA,TGTGCCAGCTCACCCAGGTTGCTCCCAGAACACGAGCAGTACTTC,CASSPRLLPEHEQYF
TRBV2,TRBJ2-7,NA,NA,TGTGCCAGCAGTGAAACGGGGGCAGGGGTATTAGGCGAGCAGTACTTC,CASSETGAGVLGEQYF
TRBV27,TRBJ2-3,NA,NA,TGTGCCAGCAGTTTTCCAGATACGCAGTATTTT,CASSFPDTQYF
TRBV2,TRBJ2-3,NA,NA,TGTGCCAGCAGTGTGAGGGGAACAGATACGCAGTATTTT,CASSVRGTDTQYF
TRBV28,TRBJ2-3,NA,few,TGTGCCAGCGGATCTTACACCACAGATACGCAGTATTTT,CASGSYTTDTQYF
TRBV18,TRBJ2-7,TRBD2,NA,TGTGCCAGCTCACCCGGCACTAGCGGGTTCCACTCCTACGAGCAGTACTTC,CASSPGTSGFHSYEQYF
TRBV30,TRBJ1-5,NA,NA,TGTGCCTGGAGTAGCGGGACCCCCAATCAGCCCCAGCATTTT,CAWSSGTPNQPQHF
TRBV19,TRBJ1-4,NA,once,TGTGCCAGTAGTATCCAAGGAGAGAATGAAAAACTGTTTTTT,CASSIQGENEKLFF
TRBV9,TRBJ2-1,TRBD1,NA,TGTGCCAGCAGCTTAACCGGGACAGGGGTTTGCGTGCGGTACAATGAGCAGTTCTTC,CASSLTGTGVCVRYNEQFF
TRBV24-1,TRBJ2-7,TRBD1,NA,TGTGCCACCAGTGATATCTCGCGGACAGGCGGGCAGTACTTC,CATSDISRTGGQYF
TRBV3-1/TRBV3-2,TRBJ2-1,TRBD2,NA,TGTGCCAGCAGCCAAGATCCCGCTAGCGGGAAGTTCTTC,CASSQDPASGKFF
TRBV27,TRBJ2-3,NA,NA,TGTGCCAGCACAGCGAGGAGGTCTAAGTGGACAGATACGCAGTATTTT,CASTARRSKWTDTQYF
TRBV4-2,TRBJ1-2,TRBD1,NA,TGTGCCAGCAGCCCACGGACAGGGGTAGATGGCTACACCTTC,CASSPRTGVDGYTF
TRBV6-5,TRBJ1-6,NA,once,TGTGCCAGCTGGAAGACAGTAAATTCACCCCTCCACTTT,CASWKTVNSPLHF
TRBV5-1,TRBJ2-5,TRBD2,once,TGCGCCAGCAGTGAAGAGCGGGAGGGCCCTTTTAAAGAGACCCAGTACTTC,CASSEEREGPFKETQYF